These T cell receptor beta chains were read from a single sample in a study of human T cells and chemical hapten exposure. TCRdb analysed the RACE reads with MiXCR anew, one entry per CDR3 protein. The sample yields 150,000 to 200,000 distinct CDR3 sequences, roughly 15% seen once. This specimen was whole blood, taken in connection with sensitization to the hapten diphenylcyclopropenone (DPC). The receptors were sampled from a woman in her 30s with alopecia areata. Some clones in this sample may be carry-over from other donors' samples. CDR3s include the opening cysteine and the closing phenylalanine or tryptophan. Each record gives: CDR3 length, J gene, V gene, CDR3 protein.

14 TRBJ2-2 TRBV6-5 CASSIRDQNGELFF
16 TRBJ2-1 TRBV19 CASSIGGRSSYNEQFF
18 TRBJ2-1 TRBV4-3 CASSQGFKTGSSYNEQFF
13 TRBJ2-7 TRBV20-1 CSASETQTYEQYF
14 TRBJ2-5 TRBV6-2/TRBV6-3 CASNPWPAEETQYF
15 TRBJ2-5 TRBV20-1 CSANPLAGAVETQYF
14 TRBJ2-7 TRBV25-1 CASSGYYSSYEQYF
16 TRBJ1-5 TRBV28 CASSSTWTGPSQPQHF
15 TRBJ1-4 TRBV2 CASSEENRTNEKLFF
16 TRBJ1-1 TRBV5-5 CASSPWGLAVNTEAFF
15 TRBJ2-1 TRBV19 CASNKLSGSYNEQFF
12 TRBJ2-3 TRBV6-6 CASTMGTDTQYF
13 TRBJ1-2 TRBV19 CASSITGLYGYTF
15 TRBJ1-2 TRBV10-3 CAISAAGLQHYGYTF
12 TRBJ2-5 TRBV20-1 CSASHSQETQYF
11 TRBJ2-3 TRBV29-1 CSVDLAATQYF
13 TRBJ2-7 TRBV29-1 CSVAPAATYEQYF
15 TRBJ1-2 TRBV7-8 CASSPAGPGGGGYTF
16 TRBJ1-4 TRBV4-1 CASRLNTGGSNEKLFF
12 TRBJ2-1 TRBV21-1 CASSKDANEQFF
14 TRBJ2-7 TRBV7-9 CASSSQGLKDEQYF
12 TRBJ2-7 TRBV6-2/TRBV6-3 CASSPTFYEQYF
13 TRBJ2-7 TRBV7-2 CASSSDRATGQYF
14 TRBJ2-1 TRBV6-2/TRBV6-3 CASTPMRSYNEQFF
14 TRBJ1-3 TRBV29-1 CSVAQGARGNTIYF
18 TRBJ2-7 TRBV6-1 CASSEAIWGGAQTYEQYF
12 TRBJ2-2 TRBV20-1 CSAGRTAGELFF
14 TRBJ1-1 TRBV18 CASSPPVTRTEAFF
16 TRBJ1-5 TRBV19 CASSEQGSFSNQPQHF
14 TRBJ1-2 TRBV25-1 CASTPTGGNYGYTF
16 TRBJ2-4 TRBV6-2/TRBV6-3 CASRRSAELAKNIQYF
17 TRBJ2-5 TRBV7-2 CASSPRTSGRAGETQYF
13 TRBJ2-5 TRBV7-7 CASSPGLLETQYF
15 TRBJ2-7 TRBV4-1 CASSQDLTGLNEQYF
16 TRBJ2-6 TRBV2 CASSEVAVSGANVLTF
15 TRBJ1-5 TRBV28 CASSFPDRGDQPQHF
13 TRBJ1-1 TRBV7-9 CASSLEATYEAFF
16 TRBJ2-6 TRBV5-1 CASSLTGGAGANVLTF
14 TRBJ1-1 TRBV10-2 CASSESGGNTEAFF
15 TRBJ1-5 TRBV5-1 CASSLDYSSNQPQHF
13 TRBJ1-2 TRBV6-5 CASSRSLNYGYTF
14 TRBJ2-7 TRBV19 CASSLDRGEGEQYF
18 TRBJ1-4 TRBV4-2 CASSQLPGQGALNEKLFF
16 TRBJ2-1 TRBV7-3 CASSLYAGTSYNEQFF
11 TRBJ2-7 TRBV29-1 CSVRSYGEQYF
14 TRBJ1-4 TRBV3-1 CASSQGTGGFKLFF
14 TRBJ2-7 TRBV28 CASRVGGDSYEQYF
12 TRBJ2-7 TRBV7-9 CASSFGTAEQYF
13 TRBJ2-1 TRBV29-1 CSVNFQDYNEQFF
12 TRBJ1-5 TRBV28 CASSTGNQPQHF
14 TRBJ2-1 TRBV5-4 CASSTGTFDNEQFF
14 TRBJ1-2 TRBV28 CASSSGQSLYGYTF